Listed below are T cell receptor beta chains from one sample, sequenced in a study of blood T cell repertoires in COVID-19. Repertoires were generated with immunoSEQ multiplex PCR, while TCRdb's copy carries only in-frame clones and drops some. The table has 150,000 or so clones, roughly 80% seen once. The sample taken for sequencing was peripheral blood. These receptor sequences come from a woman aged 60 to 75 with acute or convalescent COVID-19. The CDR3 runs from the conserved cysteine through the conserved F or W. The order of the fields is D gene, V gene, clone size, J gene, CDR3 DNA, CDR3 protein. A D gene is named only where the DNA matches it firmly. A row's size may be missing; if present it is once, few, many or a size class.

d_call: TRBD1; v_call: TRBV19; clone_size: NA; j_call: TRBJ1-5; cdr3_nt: TGTGCCAGTAACGCTGACAGGGAGCGAGGACAGCCCCAGCATTTT; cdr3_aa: CASNADRERGQPQHF
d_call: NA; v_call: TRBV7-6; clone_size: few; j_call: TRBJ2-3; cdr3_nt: TGTGCCAGCAGCTTAGCGGCCACCCGGGCAGATACGCAGTATTTT; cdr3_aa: CASSLAATRADTQYF
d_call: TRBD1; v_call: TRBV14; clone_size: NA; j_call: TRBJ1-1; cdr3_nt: TGTGCCAGCAGCCAACATGCTGGACAGGGAGAATTTGGCACTGAAGCTTTCTTT; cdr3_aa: CASSQHAGQGEFGTEAFF
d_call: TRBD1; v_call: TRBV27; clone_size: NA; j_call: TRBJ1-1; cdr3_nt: TGTGCCAGCACCCCGGGACAGGGTTTTCCTGAAGCTTTCTTT; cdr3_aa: CASTPGQGFPEAFF
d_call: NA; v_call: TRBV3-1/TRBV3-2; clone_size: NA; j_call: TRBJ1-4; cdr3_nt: TGTGCCAGCAGTAGAAGGGGAGGAACGACTAATGAAAAACTGTTTTTT; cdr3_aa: CASSRRGGTTNEKLFF
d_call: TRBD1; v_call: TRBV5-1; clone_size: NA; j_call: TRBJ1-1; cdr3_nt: TGCGCCAGTTACCTCGGGACAGGGGGCACTGAAGCTTTCTTT; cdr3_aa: CASYLGTGGTEAFF
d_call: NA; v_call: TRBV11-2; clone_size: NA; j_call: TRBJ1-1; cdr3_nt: TGTGCCAGCAGCTTACGACATTCGATGGCTGAAGCTTTCTTT; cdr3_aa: CASSLRHSMAEAFF
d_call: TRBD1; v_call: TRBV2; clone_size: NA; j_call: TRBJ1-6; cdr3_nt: TGTGCCAGCGAGGGACAGGGATATTCACCCCTCCACTTT; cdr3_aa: CASEGQGYSPLHF
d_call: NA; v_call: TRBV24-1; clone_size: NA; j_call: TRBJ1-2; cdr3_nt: TGTGCCACCAGTGATGCCGGGACAACTTATGGCTACACCTTC; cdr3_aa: CATSDAGTTYGYTF
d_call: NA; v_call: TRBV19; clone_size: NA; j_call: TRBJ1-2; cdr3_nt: TGTGCCAGCACCCCCCCGGACCGGGGGGGATATGGCTACACCTTC; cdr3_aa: CASTPPDRGGYGYTF
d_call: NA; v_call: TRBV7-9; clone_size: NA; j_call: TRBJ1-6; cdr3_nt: TGTGCCAGCAGCCCTATTTTCAATTCACCCCTCCACTTT; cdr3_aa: CASSPIFNSPLHF
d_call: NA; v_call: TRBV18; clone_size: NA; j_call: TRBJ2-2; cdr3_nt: TGTGCCAGCTCACCCAAGCGAGTGAACACCGGGGAGCTGTTTTTT; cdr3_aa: CASSPKRVNTGELFF
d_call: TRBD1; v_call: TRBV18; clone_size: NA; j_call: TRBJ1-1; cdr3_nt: TGTGCCAGCTCACCACTTGGACAGGGTGAGACTGAAGCTTTCTTT; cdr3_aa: CASSPLGQGETEAFF
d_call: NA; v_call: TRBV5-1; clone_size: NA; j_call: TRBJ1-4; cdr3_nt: TGCGCCAGCAGTAGCGGGACGGAGCCAACTAATGAAAAACTGTTTTTT; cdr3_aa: CASSSGTEPTNEKLFF
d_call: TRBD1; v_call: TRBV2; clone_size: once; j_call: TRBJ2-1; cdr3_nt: TGTGCCAGCAGGCCCGGACAGGGGTCCTACAATGAGCAGTTCTTC; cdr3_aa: CASRPGQGSYNEQFF
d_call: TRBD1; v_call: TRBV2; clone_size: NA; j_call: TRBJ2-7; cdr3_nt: TGTGCCAGCAAAGGGACAGGGTTGTACGAGCAGTACTTC; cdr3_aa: CASKGTGLYEQYF
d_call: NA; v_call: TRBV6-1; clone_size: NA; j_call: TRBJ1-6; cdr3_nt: TGTGCCAGCAGTGAAAATAGAGTCGGGGGTTCGAGGAAACCCCTCCACTTT; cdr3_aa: CASSENRVGGSRKPLHF
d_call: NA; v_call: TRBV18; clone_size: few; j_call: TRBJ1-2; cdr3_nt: TGTGCCAGCTCACCTGGTACGAGGGATACTAACTATGGCTACACCTTC; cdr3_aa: CASSPGTRDTNYGYTF
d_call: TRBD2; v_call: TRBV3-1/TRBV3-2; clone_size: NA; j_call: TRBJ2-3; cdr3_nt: TGTGCCAGCAGCCAAGTTCTAGCGGGGGACACAGATACGCAGTATTTT; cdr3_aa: CASSQVLAGDTDTQYF
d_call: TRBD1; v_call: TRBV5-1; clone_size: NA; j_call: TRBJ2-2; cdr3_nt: TGCGCCTCGGACAGGGGAAGGAGCACCGGGGAGCTGTTTTTT; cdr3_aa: CASDRGRSTGELFF
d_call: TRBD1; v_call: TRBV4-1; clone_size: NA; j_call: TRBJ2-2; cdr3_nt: TGCGCCAGCAGCCTGAAGTTGCCGGGACAGGGGTTCACCGGGGAGCTGTTTTTT; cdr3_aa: CASSLKLPGQGFTGELFF
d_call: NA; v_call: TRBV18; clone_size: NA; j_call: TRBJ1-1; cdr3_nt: TGTGCCAGCTCACTTACGGTGAACACTGAAGCTTTCTTT; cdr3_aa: CASSLTVNTEAFF
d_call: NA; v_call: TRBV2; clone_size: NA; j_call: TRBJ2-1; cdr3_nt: TGTGCCAGCACCAGTTCCGGGACTCCCCGGTTCTTC; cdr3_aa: CASTSSGTPRFF
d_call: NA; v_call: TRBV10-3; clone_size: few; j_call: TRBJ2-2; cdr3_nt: TGTGCCATCAGTGAGATTCAGGGTTCCGGGGAGCTGTTTTTT; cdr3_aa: CAISEIQGSGELFF
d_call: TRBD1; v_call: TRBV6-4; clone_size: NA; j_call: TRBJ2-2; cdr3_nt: TGTGCCAGCTCTCGACAGGGGGCGAACACCGGGGAGCTGTTTTTT; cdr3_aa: CASSRQGANTGELFF
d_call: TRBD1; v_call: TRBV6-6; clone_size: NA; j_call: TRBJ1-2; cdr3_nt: TGTGCCAGCAGTTCGGGACAGGGAGGTATCGGCTACACCTTC; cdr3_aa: CASSSGQGGIGYTF
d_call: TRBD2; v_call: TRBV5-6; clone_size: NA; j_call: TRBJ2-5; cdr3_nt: TGTGCCAGCAGCTTTCCTAGCGGGGGGGTAGAAGAGACCCAGTACTTC; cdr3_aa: CASSFPSGGVEETQYF
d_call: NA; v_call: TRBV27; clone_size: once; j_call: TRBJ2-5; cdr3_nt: TGTGCCACCTCCAGGGTAGTCCAAGAGACCCAGTACTTC; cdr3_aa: CATSRVVQETQYF
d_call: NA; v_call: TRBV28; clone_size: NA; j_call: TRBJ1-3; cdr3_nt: TGTGCCAGCAGTTTTGGAGGGCATGGAAACACCATATATTTT; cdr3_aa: CASSFGGHGNTIYF
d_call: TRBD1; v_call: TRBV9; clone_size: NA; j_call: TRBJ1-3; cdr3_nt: TGTGCCAGCAGTCGACAGGGGACTGGAAACACCATATATTTT; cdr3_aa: CASSRQGTGNTIYF
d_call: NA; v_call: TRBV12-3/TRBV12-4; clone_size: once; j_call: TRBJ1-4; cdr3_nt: TGTGCCAGCAGTCGACTTGGCGAAAAACTGTTTTTT; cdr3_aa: CASSRLGEKLFF
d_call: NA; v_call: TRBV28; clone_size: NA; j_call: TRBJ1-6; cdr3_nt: TGTGCCAGCAGTTGGACAAGGGCAGATTCACCCCTCCACTTT; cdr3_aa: CASSWTRADSPLHF
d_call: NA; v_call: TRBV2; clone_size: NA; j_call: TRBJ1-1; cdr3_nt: TGTGCCAGCAACCCTTACACTACTGGAGCTTTCTTT; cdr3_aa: CASNPYTTGAFF
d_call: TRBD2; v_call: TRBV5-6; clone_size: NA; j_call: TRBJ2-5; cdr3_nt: TGTGCCAGCAGCTTGGTAGCGGGGGCACACCAAGAGACCCAGTACTTC; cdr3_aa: CASSLVAGAHQETQYF
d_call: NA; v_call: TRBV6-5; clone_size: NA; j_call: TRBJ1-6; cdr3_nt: TGTGCCAGCAGTTACTCTCAGGGGAAAGCGAATTCACCCCTCCACTTT; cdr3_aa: CASSYSQGKANSPLHF
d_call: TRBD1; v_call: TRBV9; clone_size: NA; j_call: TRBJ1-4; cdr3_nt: TGTGCCAGCAGCGGGCGACAGGGTCCTAATGAAAAACTGTTTTTT; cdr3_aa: CASSGRQGPNEKLFF
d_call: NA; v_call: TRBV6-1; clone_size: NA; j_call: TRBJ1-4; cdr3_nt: TGTGCCAGCAGTGGGGGCGTTGGCCCGGTGGGTGAAAAACTGTTTTTT; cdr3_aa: CASSGGVGPVGEKLFF
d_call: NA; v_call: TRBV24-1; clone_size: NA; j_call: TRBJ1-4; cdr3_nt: TGTGCCACCAGTGATTCCGCCCTCGGGGGTGAAAAACTGTTTTTT; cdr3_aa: CATSDSALGGEKLFF
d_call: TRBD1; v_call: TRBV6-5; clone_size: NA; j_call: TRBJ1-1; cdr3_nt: TGTGCCAGCAGACAGGGGGCGGCGAACACTGAAGCTTTCTTT; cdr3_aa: CASRQGAANTEAFF
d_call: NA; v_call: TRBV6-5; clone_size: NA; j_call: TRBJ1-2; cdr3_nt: TGTGCCAGCAGTTCCTACGGCACCGGGGGCTATGGCTACACCTTC; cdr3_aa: CASSSYGTGGYGYTF
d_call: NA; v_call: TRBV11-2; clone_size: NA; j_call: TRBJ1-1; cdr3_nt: TGTGCCAGCAGCCCTGTCACTGAAGCTTTCTTT; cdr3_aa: CASSPVTEAFF
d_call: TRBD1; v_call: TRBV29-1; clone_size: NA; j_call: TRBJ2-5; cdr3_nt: TGCAGCGTTGCAGGGGGCGCGGAGACCCAGTACTTC; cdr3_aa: CSVAGGAETQYF
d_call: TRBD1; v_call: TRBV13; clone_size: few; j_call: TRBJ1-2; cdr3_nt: TGTGCCAGCAGCGACGGGACAGGGACCCACTATGGCTACACCTTC; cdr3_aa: CASSDGTGTHYGYTF
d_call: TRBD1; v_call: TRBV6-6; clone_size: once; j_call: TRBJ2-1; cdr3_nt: TGTGCCAGCAGGAGAGGGACAGGGGCCAATGAGCAGTTCTTC; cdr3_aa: CASRRGTGANEQFF
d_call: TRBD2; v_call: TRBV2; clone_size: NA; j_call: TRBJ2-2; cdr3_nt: TGTGCCAGCAATAGACTAGCGTCGACCGGGGAGCTGTTTTTT; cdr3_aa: CASNRLASTGELFF
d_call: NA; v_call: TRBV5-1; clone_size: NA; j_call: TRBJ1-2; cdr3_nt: TGCGCCAGCAGCTTGGAGCGCGTGTCAAGTGGCTACACCTTC; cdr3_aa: CASSLERVSSGYTF
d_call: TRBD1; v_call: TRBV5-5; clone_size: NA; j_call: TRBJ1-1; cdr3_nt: TGTGCCAGCAGCTGGGACAGGGGTGAAGCTTTCTTT; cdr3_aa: CASSWDRGEAFF
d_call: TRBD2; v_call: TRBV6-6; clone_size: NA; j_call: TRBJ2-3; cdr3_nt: TGTGCCAGCAGTCCCGGGGGAGCGGGGGGGCGAGAAACAGATACGCAGTATTTT; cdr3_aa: CASSPGGAGGRETDTQYF
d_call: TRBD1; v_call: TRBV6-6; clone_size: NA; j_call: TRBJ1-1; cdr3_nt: TGTGCCAGCTTTACACACAGGGGGCCGAACACTGAAGCTTTCTTT; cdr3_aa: CASFTHRGPNTEAFF
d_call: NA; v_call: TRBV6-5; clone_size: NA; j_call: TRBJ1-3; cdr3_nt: TGTGCCAGCTGGACTCCTGGAGAGGACACCATATATTTT; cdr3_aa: CASWTPGEDTIYF
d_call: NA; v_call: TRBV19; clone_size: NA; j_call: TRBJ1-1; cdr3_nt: TGTGCCAGTAAGGTGGGGGCCCTGAACACTGAAGCTTTCTTT; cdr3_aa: CASKVGALNTEAFF
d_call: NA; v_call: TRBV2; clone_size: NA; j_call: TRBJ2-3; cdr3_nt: TGTGCCAGCAGTGAAGCGACTAGTAGTACGCAGTATTTT; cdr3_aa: CASSEATSSTQYF
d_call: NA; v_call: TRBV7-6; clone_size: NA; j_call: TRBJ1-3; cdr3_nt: TGTGCCAGCAGCTTAGGTTTGGGAGGAGTGTCCGGAAACACCATATATTTT; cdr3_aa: CASSLGLGGVSGNTIYF
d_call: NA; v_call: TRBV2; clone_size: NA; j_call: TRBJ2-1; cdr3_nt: TGTGCCACCAAGGTCTGGAGCTCCTACAATGAGCAGTTCTTC; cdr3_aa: CATKVWSSYNEQFF
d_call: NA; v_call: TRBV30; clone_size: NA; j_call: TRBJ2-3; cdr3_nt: TGTGCCTGGTCCCGGTCTAGCACAGATACGCAGTATTTT; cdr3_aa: CAWSRSSTDTQYF
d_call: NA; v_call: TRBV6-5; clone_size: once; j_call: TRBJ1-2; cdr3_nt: TGTGCCAGCAGTTACAACAGGAAAAGTGGCTACACCTTC; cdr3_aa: CASSYNRKSGYTF
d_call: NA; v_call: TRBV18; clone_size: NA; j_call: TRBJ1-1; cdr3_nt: TGTGCCAGCTCACCAGAGGAGACTTGGAACACTGAAGCTTTCTTT; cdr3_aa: CASSPEETWNTEAFF
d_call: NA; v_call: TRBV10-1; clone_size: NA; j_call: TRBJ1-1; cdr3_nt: TGCGCCAGCAGTGAAGGTCGACACACTGCGGGAGCTTTCTTT; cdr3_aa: CASSEGRHTAGAFF
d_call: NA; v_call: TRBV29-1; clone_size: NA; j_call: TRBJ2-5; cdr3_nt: TGCACCACTGGCGGGGTAACGGAGACCCAGTACTTC; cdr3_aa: CTTGGVTETQYF